This T cell receptor beta chain was observed in a study of Siglec-9 on CD8 T cells in melanoma. A remark on this clone: As yet, its antigen is unknown.

Study results and limitations: In melanoma tumors, a Siglec-9-marked effector memory CD8+ subset reportedly appeared to accumulate.

Some clones are missing from TCRdb's copy, which holds only in-frame ones; the method was immunoSEQ multiplex PCR. Among some 39,000 clones listed, about 80% were seen once. V lost 3 bases, J lost 5 bases, and 7 bases stayed unmatched. There are 15 residues in the CDR3. Per the germline V gene, CDR1 is SEHNR and CDR2 is FQNEAQ (reference sequence). This receptor was obtained from a human donor in good health. Sequenced input: Siglec-9- CD8+ T cells sorted from blood. The genes are TRBV7-9 and TRBJ2-7; 10 nucleotides agree with TRBD1. The CDR3 nucleotides read TGTGCCAGCAGCTTCGGACAGGGGGGGACTCACGAGCAGTACTTC. Amino acid sequence: CASSFGQGGTHEQYF. Looking up the rest from reference TRBV7-9 and TRBJ2-7 gives the full variable domain: DTGVSQNPRHKITKRGQNVTFRCDPISEHNRLYWYRQTLGQGPEFLTYFQNEAQLEKSRLLSDRFSAERPKGSFSTLEIQRTEQGDSAMYLCASSFGQGGTHEQYFGPGTRLTVT.